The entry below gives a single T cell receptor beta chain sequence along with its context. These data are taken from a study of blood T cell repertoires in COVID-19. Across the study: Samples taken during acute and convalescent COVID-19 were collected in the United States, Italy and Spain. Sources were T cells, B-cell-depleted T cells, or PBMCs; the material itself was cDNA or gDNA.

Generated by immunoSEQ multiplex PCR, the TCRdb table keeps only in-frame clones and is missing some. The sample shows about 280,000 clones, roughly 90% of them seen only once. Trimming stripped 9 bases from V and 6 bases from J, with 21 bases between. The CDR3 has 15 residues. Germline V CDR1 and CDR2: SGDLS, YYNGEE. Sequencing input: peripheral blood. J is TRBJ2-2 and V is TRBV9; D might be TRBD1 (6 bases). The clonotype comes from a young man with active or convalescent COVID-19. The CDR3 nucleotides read TGTGCCAACCGGCTCGAAAGGAAGGGGGCCGGGGAGCTGTTTTTT. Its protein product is CANRLERKGAGELFF. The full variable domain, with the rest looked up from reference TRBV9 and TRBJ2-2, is DSGVTQTPKHLITATGQRVTLRCSPRSGDLSVYWYQQSLDQGLQFLIQYYNGEERAKGNILERFSAQQFPDLHSELNLSSLELGDSALYFCANRLERKGAGELFFGEGSRLTVL.